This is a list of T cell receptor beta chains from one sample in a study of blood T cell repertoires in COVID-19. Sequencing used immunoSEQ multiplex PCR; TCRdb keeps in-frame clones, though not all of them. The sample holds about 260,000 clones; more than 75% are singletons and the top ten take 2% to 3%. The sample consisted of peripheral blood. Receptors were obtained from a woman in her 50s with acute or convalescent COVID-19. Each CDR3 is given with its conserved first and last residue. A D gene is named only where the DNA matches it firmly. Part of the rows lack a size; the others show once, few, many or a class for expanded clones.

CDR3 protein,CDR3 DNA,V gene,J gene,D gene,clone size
CASSLRAGGAERRQPQHF,TGTGCCAGCAGCCTCCGAGCTGGAGGGGCCGAACGGAGACAGCCCCAGCATTTT,TRBV9,TRBJ1-5,.,.
CASRLGQGFVQPQHF,TGTGCCAGCAGATTGGGACAGGGGTTCGTTCAGCCCCAGCATTTT,TRBV6-5,TRBJ1-5,TRBD1,.
CASSKTGNYGYTF,TGTGCCAGCAGTAAGACAGGGAACTATGGCTACACCTTC,TRBV6-5,TRBJ1-2,TRBD1,.
CASNSGTTDEQFF,TGTGCCAGCAACTCCGGGACAACGGATGAGCAGTTCTTC,TRBV19,TRBJ2-1,.,.
CASSYQGGAGANVLTF,TGTGCCAGCAGTTATCAGGGGGGCGCTGGGGCCAACGTCCTGACTTTC,TRBV27,TRBJ2-6,.,.
CASSHRVELGNQPQHF,TGTGCCAGCTCACACAGGGTTGAGTTGGGCAATCAGCCCCAGCATTTT,TRBV18,TRBJ1-5,.,.
CASSFNLLAGYEQYF,TGTGCCAGCAGCTTTAATTTACTAGCGGGGTATGAGCAGTACTTC,TRBV7-2,TRBJ2-7,TRBD2,.
CASSPGQGFNNSPLHF,TGTGCCAGCAGCCCGGGACAGGGGTTCAATAATTCACCCCTCCACTTT,TRBV7-2,TRBJ1-6,TRBD1,few
CASSLSSQETQYF,TGCGCCAGCAGCCTGTCTTCCCAAGAGACCCAGTACTTC,TRBV5-1,TRBJ2-5,.,.
CASMGSALAYGYTF,TGTGCCAGCATGGGCAGTGCGCTCGCCTATGGCTACACCTTC,TRBV28,TRBJ1-2,.,few
CASEVGNQPQHF,TGTGCCAGCGAGGTGGGTAATCAGCCCCAGCATTTT,TRBV28,TRBJ1-5,.,.
CASSLLWASEAFF,TGTGCCAGCAGCTTATTGTGGGCTTCAGAAGCTTTCTTT,TRBV7-2,TRBJ1-1,.,.
CASSLFTLDRGYQETQYF,TGTGCCAGCAGTTTATTCACTTTGGACAGGGGGTACCAAGAGACCCAGTACTTC,TRBV28,TRBJ2-5,TRBD1,.
CASSLEGPSGNTIYF,TGCGCCAGCAGTCTGGAGGGTCCCTCTGGAAACACCATATATTTT,TRBV5-1,TRBJ1-3,.,.
CASANRRGNSNQPQHF,TGTGCCAGCGCTAACCGAAGGGGAAATAGCAATCAGCCCCAGCATTTT,TRBV3-1/TRBV3-2,TRBJ1-5,.,.
CASSSRSSYEQYF,TGTGCCAGCAGCTCCAGAAGCTCCTACGAGCAGTACTTC,TRBV5-6,TRBJ2-7,.,.
CASSQDSSYEQYF,TGCGCCAGCAGCCAAGACAGTTCCTACGAGCAGTACTTC,TRBV5-1,TRBJ2-7,.,.
CASSFPGGGGYTF,TGTGCCAGCAGTTTCCCAGGGGGCGGTGGCTACACCTTC,TRBV27,TRBJ1-2,TRBD1,.
CASSLAGTGVGQYF,TGTGCCAGCAGCTTGGCCGGGACAGGGGTTGGGCAGTACTTC,TRBV5-5,TRBJ2-7,TRBD1,.
CASSSGQGRGNQPQHF,TGTGCCAGCAGCTCGGGACAGGGGCGCGGCAATCAGCCCCAGCATTTT,TRBV7-3,TRBJ1-5,TRBD1,.
CASSRDSYSGNTIYF,TGTGCCAGCAGTCGGGACAGCTACTCTGGAAACACCATATATTTT,TRBV21-1,TRBJ1-3,.,.
CASSAQLAGVGEQYF,TGTGCCAGCAGCGCCCAACTAGCGGGAGTGGGCGAGCAGTACTTC,TRBV7-2,TRBJ2-7,TRBD2,.
CASSLASGLISTDTQYF,TGTGCCAGCAGTTTAGCTAGCGGGCTTATTAGCACAGATACGCAGTATTTT,TRBV28,TRBJ2-3,TRBD2,.
CASSYSGTGRNSPLHF,TGTGCCAGCAGTTACTCTGGGACAGGGAGGAATTCACCCCTCCACTTT,TRBV6-5,TRBJ1-6,TRBD1,.
CASSLPPGELNEQFF,TGTGCCAGCAGCCTGCCCCCAGGGGAGTTGAATGAGCAGTTCTTC,TRBV4-2,TRBJ2-1,.,.
CASSRKGLAYYEQYF,TGTGCCAGCAGCCGAAAGGGACTAGCGTACTACGAGCAGTACTTC,TRBV28,TRBJ2-7,TRBD2,.
CASSFEYSQETQYF,TGTGCCAGCAGCTTCGAGTACAGCCAAGAGACCCAGTACTTC,TRBV5-5,TRBJ2-5,.,.
CASSLPSMDTQYF,TGTGCCAGCTCACTACCCAGTATGGATACGCAGTATTTT,TRBV18,TRBJ2-3,.,.
CAISESRGYGYTF,TGTGCCATCAGTGAAAGCAGGGGCTATGGCTACACCTTC,TRBV10-3,TRBJ1-2,.,.